This TCR beta chain was profiled in a study of cytomegalovirus exposure and HLA in healthy donors. Study observations and caveats: Presence/absence results assume similar sequencing depth per donor, which may not hold. The authors listed 150 to 200 TCR beta chains as cytomegalovirus-associated. Immune exposure was documented only through CMV serostatus. Apparent HLA restriction characterized most CMV-associated TCR beta chains in a later analysis.

It was with 60 Vbeta and 13 Jbeta primers that the PCR ran. The table came from immunoSEQ multiplex PCR; TCRdb's copy has only in-frame clones and leaves some out. Of 120,000 or so clones listed, 74% are singletons. Comments on this clone: Antigen specificity is unknown.

Germline V CDR1 and CDR2: SGDLS, YYNGEE. With 3 bases removed from V and 4 bases from J, the gap between germline ends came to 13 bases. The CDR3 spans 14 residues. The V gene is TRBV9, the J gene TRBJ1-1; D is perhaps TRBD1 (6 bases). The sequence derives from a woman aged 45-60 years in good health and CMV-seropositive. The sample comprised PBMCs. The CDR3, as DNA: TGTGCCAGCAGCGAGACACCAGGGGCCACTGAAGCTTTCTTT. This codes for CASSETPGATEAFF. Variable domain in full (rest from reference TRBV9 and TRBJ1-1): DSGVTQTPKHLITATGQRVTLRCSPRSGDLSVYWYQQSLDQGLQFLIQYYNGEERAKGNILERFSAQQFPDLHSELNLSSLELGDSALYFCASSETPGATEAFFGQGTRLTVV.